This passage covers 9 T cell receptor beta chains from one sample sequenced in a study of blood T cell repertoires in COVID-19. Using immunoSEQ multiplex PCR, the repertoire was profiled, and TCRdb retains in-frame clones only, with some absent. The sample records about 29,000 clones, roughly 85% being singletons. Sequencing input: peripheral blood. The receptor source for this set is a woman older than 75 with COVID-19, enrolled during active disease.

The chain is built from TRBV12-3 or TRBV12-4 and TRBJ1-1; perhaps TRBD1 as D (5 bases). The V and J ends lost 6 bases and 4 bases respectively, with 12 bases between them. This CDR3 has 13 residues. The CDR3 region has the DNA TGTGCCAGCAGGTCGACAGTAAGCACTGAAGCTTTCTTT. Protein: CASRSTVSTEAFF.

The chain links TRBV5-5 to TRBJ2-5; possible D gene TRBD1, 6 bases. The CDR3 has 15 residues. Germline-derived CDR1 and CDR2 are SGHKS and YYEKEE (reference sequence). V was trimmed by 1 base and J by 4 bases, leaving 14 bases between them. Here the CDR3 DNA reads TGTGCCAGCAGCTTGCAGGGGACGTTCGGAGAGACCCAGTACTTC. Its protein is CASSLQGTFGETQYF.

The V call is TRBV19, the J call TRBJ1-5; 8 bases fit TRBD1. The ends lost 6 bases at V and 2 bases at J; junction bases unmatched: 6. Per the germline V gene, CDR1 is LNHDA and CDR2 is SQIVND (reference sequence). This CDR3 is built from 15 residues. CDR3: CASSYTTGGNQPQHF. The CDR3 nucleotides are TGTGCCAGTAGCTACACGACAGGGGGCAATCAGCCCCAGCATTTT.

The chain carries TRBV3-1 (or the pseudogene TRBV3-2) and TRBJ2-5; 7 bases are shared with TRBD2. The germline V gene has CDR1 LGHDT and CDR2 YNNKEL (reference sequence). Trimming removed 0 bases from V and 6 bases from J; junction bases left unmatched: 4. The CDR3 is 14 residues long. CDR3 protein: CASSQEGGLQTQYF. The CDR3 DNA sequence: TGTGCCAGCAGCCAAGAGGGGGGGTTACAGACCCAGTACTTC.

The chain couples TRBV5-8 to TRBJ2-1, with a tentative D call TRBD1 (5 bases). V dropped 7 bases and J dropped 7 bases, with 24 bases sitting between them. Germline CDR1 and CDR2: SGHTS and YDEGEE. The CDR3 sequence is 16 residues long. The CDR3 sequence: CASGRYQGVKENEQFF. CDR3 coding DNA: TGTGCCAGCGGACGATACCAGGGTGTTAAGGAAAATGAGCAGTTCTTC.

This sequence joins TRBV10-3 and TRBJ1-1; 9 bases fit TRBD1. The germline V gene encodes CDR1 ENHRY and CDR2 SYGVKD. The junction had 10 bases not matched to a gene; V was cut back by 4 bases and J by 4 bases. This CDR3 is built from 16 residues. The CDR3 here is CAISGGTGRVVTEAFF. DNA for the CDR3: TGTGCCATCAGTGGAGGGACAGGGCGGGTCGTCACTGAAGCTTTCTTT.

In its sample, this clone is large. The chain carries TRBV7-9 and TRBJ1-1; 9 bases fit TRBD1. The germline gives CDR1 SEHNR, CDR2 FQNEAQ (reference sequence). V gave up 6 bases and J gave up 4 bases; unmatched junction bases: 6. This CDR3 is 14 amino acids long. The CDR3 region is CASSPGTGSTEAFF. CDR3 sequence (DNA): TGTGCCAGCAGTCCCGGGACAGGGAGCACTGAAGCTTTCTTT.

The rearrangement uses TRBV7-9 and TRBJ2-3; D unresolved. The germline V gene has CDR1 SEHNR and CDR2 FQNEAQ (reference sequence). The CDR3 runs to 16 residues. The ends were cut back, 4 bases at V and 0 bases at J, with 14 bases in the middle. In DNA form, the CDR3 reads TGTGCCAGCAGCTCCTATCTTAGCCTTAGCACAGATACGCAGTATTTT. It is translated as CASSSYLSLSTDTQYF.

CDR3 sequence reads: CASSLSETQYF. CDR3 sequence (DNA): TGTGCCAGCAGCCTATCAGAGACCCAGTACTTC. The chain has TRBV5-6 and TRBJ2-5; D not resolved. Germline V CDR1 and CDR2: SGHDT, YYEEEE. This CDR3 has 11 residues. V lost 4 bases, J lost 4 bases, and 5 bases lay in between.